The T cell receptor (beta chain) under discussion was sequenced for a study of blood T cell repertoires in COVID-19. V trimming: 1 base; J trimming: 7 bases; junction bases outside the gene matches: 12. The CDR3 sequence is 17 residues long. Germline CDR1 is SGHAT and CDR2 is FQNNGV. This clone was counted once. Method: immunoSEQ multiplex PCR; TCRdb's copy keeps in-frame clones and lacks some. This sample carries roughly 250,000 clones, almost 85% of them seen once, and the ten largest clones take under 4.5%. The clonotype originates from a man aged 50-60 years with acute or convalescent COVID-19. The chain combines TRBV11-2 with TRBJ2-1; 8 bases agree with TRBD2. Sequenced input: peripheral blood. CDR3 coding DNA: TGTGCCAGCAGCTTAGGCCTTCTAGCGGGCGGAGGAAATGAGCAGTTCTTC. Protein product: CASSLGLLAGGGNEQFF. Full variable domain (outside the CDR3, taken from reference TRBV11-2 and TRBJ2-1): EAGVAQSPRYKIIEKRQSVAFWCNPISGHATLYWYQQILGQGPKLLIQFQNNGVVDDSQLPKDRFSAERLKGVDSTLKIQPAKLEDSAVYLCASSLGLLAGGGNEQFFGPGTRLTVL.